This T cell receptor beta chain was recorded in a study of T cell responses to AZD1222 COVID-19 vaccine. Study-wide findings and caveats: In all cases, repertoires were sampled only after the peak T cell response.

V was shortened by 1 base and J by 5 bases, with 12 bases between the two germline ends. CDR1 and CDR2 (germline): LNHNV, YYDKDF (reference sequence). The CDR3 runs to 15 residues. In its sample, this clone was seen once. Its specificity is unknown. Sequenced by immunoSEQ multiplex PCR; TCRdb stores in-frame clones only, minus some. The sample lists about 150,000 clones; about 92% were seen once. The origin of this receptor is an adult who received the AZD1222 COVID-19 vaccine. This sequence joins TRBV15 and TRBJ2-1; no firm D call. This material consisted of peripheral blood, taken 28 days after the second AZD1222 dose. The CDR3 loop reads CATSRGGYTDNEQFF. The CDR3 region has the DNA TGTGCCACCAGCAGAGGAGGTTACACGGACAATGAGCAGTTCTTC. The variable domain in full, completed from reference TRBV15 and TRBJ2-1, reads DAMVIQNPRYQVTQFGKPVTLSCSQTLNHNVMYWYQQKSSQAPKLLFHYYDKDFNNEADTPDNFQSRRPNTSFCFLDIRSPGLGDTAMYLCATSRGGYTDNEQFFGPGTRLTVL.